Shown below are 6 T cell receptor beta chains from a single sample sequenced in a study of blood T cells in healthy people across ages. Using a J-beta primer mix together with a sample-barcoded 5' primer, a second PCR was run for roughly 6 to 12 cycles. MiXCR, run by TCRdb on the 5' RACE reads, gives a single entry per CDR3 protein. The data hold hundreds of thousands of distinct CDR3 sequences, with 52% observed a single time. Material for sequencing was blood. These receptors were obtained from a woman over 75 in good health.

The J gene is TRBJ2-3, the V gene TRBV7-2; TRBD1 matches 7 bases. The CDR3 extends over 15 amino acids. Germline loops: CDR1 SGHTA, CDR2 FQGNSA. J was trimmed by 1 base and V by 5 bases; bases with no gene match: 6. CDR3 sequence reads: CASSRQGHGTDTQYF. CDR3 bases: TGTGCCAGCAGCAGACAGGGACATGGCACAGATACGCAGTATTTT.

This clonotype was picked up a small number of times. The CDR3 DNA follows: TGTGCCAGCAGTTACCAGGACCCCTCGGGGGATACGCAGTATTTT. Residues: CASSYQDPSGDTQYF. The J gene is TRBJ2-3, the V gene TRBV6-6, with a possible D match to TRBD2 (5 bases). The CDR3 length is 15 residues. The germline CDR1 and CDR2 sequences are MNHNY and SVGAGI (reference sequence). Trimming took 2 bases from V and 6 from J, leaving 15 bases between them.

The chain uses TRBV11-2 and TRBJ2-5, with TRBD2 matching 8 bases. Unmatched junction bases numbered 15, after V lost 1 base and J lost 5 bases. CDR1 is SGHAT, CDR2 FQNNGV, per germline. There are 18 residues in the CDR3. The CDR3 protein is CASSLASGSLGDRETQYF. The CDR3 DNA is TGTGCCAGCAGCTTAGCCAGCGGGAGTCTCGGCGACAGGGAGACCCAGTACTTC.

This clonotype was counted ten times or more. This chain links TRBV6-6 with TRBJ1-3; perhaps TRBD1 as D (6 bases). The V end was cut by 6 bases, the J end by 4 bases, with 13 bases between. CDR3 length: 14 amino acids. Per the germline V gene, CDR1 is MNHNY and CDR2 is SVGAGI (reference sequence). DNA for the CDR3: TGTGCCAGCAGCCCCGGGGGGGCAGGAAACACCATATATTTT. Its protein product is CASSPGGAGNTIYF.

The chain joins TRBV5-1 to TRBJ2-1; no firm D call. CDR1 and CDR2 (germline): SGHRS, YFSETQ. There are 15 residues in the CDR3. V gave up 0 bases and J gave up 3 bases, with 10 bases separating them. The CDR3 DNA reads as TGCGCCAGCAGCTTGGGTTTAACACTCTACAATGAGCAGTTCTTC. As protein: CASSLGLTLYNEQFF.

A few counts support this clonotype. V and J are TRBV20-1 and TRBJ2-4; 7 bases fit TRBD2. The V and J ends lost 1 base and 4 bases, in that order; junction bases with no gene match: 7. The CDR3 covers 15 residues. Germline V gives CDR1 DFQATT, CDR2 SNEGSKA (reference sequence). The CDR3 protein is CSARVVREVKNIQYF. DNA of the CDR3: TGCAGTGCTAGAGTAGTCCGGGAGGTAAAAAACATTCAGTACTTC.